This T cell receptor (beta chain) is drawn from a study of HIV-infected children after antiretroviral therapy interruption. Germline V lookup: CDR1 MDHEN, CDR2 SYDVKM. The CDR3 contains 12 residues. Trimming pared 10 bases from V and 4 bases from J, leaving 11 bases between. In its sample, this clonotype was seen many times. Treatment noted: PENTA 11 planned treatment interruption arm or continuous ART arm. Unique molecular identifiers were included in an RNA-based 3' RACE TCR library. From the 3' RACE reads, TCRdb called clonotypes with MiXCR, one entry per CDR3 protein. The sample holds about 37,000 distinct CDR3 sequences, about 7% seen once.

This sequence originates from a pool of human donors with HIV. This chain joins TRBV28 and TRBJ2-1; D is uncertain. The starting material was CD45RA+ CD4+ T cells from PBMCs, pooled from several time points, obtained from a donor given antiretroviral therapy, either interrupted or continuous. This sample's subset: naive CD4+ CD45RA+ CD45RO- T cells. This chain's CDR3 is CATSSSYNEQFF. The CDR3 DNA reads TGTGCCACCTCCTCTAGTTACAATGAGCAGTTCTTC.